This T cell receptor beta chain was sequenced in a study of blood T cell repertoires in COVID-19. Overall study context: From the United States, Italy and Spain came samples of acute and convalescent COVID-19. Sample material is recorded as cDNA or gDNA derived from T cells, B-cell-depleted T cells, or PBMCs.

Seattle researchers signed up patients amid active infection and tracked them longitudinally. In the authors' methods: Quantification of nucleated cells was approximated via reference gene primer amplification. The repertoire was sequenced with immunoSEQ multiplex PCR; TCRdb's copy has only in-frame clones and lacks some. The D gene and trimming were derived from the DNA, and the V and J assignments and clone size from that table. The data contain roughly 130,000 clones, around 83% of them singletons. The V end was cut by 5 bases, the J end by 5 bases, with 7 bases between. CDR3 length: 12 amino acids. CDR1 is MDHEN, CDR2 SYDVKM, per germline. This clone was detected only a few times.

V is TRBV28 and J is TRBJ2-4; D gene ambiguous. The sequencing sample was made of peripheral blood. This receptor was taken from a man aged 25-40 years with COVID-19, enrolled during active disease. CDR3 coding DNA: TGTGCCAGCAGTACGGTTCAAAACATTCAGTACTTC. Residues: CASSTVQNIQYF.